The next 19 T cell receptor beta chains were all read from a single sample in a study of T-cell reconstitution after alpha-beta-depleted transplantation in children. During its preparation, the TCRbeta library received unique molecular identifiers. Each CDR3 protein is one row after TCRdb ran MiXCR on the PCR reads. The table has over 450,000 distinct CDR3 sequences, 10% seen once; the top ten hold approximately 2%. The sequenced sample was PBMCs, obtained before TCRalphabeta/CD19-depleted stem cell transplant. These receptors were collected from a child aged 2 to 15 with inherited bone marrow failure, due to receive a stem cell transplant.

This clonotype was seen more than once but under ten times. The genes are TRBV9 and TRBJ1-1; no clear D gene. V lost 0 bases and J lost 4, with 10 bases in between. Looked up from germline, CDR1 is SGDLS and CDR2 is YYNGEE. The CDR3 totals 14 residues. CDR3 in amino acids: CASSVGVLATEAFF. As DNA, the CDR3 is TGTGCCAGCAGCGTAGGGGTACTCGCCACTGAAGCTTTCTTT.

The chain is built from TRBV20-1 and TRBJ2-1; D remains unclear. V was pared by 0 bases and J by 10 bases, with 19 bases between. CDR1 and CDR2 from the germline V gene are DFQATT and SNEGSKA (reference sequence). The CDR3 has 15 amino acids. The CDR3 region has the DNA TGCAGTGCTAGAGATTATTTCCTAGAAGTCCCGGAGCAGTTCTTC. Translated: CSARDYFLEVPEQFF.

The chain couples TRBV7-9 to TRBJ2-3; no clear D. Germline-derived CDR1 and CDR2 are SEHNR and FQNEAQ (reference sequence). The CDR3 is 13 amino acids. The germline V and J ends were trimmed by 5 bases and 5 bases, with 11 bases remaining between them. DNA of the CDR3: TGTGCCAGCAGCGGTACCGTGGGAGATACGCAGTATTTT. This encodes CASSGTVGDTQYF.

This clonotype was seen at least ten times. CDR3 sequence: CASSRGLDQLSHTQYF. DNA for the CDR3: TGCGCCAGCAGCCGGGGACTCGACCAGCTTAGCCATACGCAGTATTTT. The chain recombines TRBV5-1 with TRBJ2-3, with TRBD2 as a possible D gene (6 bases). V was trimmed by 4 bases and J by 7 bases, leaving 22 bases between them. Germline CDR1 and CDR2: SGHRS and YFSETQ. The CDR3 contains 16 residues.

Comments on this clonotype: An end of the junction differs from the germline gene, which may be a read error. The chain couples TRBV5-1 to TRBJ2-1; tentatively, D is TRBD2 (5 bases). Germline V lookup: CDR1 SGHRS, CDR2 YFSETQ. The CDR3 extends over 15 amino acids. The DNA for the CDR3 is TGCGCCGGCAGCTTGGCCGGGATCTCCTACAATGAGCAGTTCTTC. Its translation: CAGSLAGISYNEQFF.

In its sample, this clonotype was seen many times. The V gene is TRBV5-6, the J gene TRBJ2-7, with TRBD2 matching 8 bases. Trimming took 4 bases from V and 7 from J; bases not matched to a gene: 7. Germline V gene lookup returns CDR1 SGHDT and CDR2 YYEEEE. The CDR3 consists of 13 residues. CDR3 nucleotide sequence: TGTGCCAGCAGCGACGGACTAGCTCGGGAGCAGTACTTC. Protein product: CASSDGLAREQYF.

Many counts were recorded for this clonotype. The CDR3 reads CASSTLANNYNEQFF. CDR3 in DNA: TGTGCCAGCAGTACACTAGCTAACAACTACAATGAGCAGTTCTTC. The chain couples TRBV28 to TRBJ2-1; D is possibly TRBD2 (6 bases). Trimming removed 5 bases at V and 3 bases at J, with 14 bases between. Germline V lookup: CDR1 MDHEN, CDR2 SYDVKM. The CDR3 is made up of 15 amino acids.

This clonotype was observed at least ten times. The J gene is TRBJ1-2, the V gene TRBV5-1; D gene unclear. CDR1 and CDR2 (germline): SGHRS, YFSETQ. Deletions cut 0 bases from V and 1 base from J, with 7 bases between. This CDR3 spans 14 amino acids. The DNA of the CDR3 is TGCGCCAGCAGCTTGGGATCGAATAACTATGGCTACACCTTC. It yields the protein CASSLGSNNYGYTF.

The rearrangement joins TRBV6-1 to TRBJ2-7; TRBD1 matches at 7 bases. The trim removed 6 bases at V and 5 bases at J, leaving 13 bases unmatched. Germline values: CDR1 MNHNS, CDR2 SASEGT. This CDR3 contains 15 residues. The CDR3 loop reads CASSRQGTPRNEQYF. The DNA of the CDR3 is TGTGCCAGCAGCCGACAGGGAACCCCAAGAAACGAGCAGTACTTC.

This clonotype was recorded many times. The chain combines TRBV2 with TRBJ2-5; TRBD1 aligns across 12 bases. J was trimmed by 4 bases and V by 7 bases; bases with no gene match: 7. The CDR3 has 15 residues. The germline V gene encodes CDR1 SNHLY and CDR2 FYNNEI. This CDR3 reads CASTPGTGGRETQYF. CDR3 in DNA: TGTGCCAGCACCCCCGGGACAGGGGGCCGAGAGACCCAGTACTTC.

This clonotype was detected many times. The chain employs TRBV29-1 and TRBJ2-1; unclear D gene. The CDR3 contains 9 residues. Germline values: CDR1 SQVTM, CDR2 ANQGSEA. V lost 4 bases, J lost 9 bases, and 4 bases lay in between. This CDR3 reads CSVGGEQFF. CDR3 coding DNA: TGCAGCGTTGGTGGTGAGCAGTTCTTC.

In its sample, this clonotype was seen many times. The gene calls are TRBV29-1 and TRBJ2-3; a weak D match, TRBD1 (6 bases). Trimming left V 5 bases short and J 3 bases short, with 21 bases between. The CDR3 has 16 amino acids. Per the germline V gene, CDR1 is SQVTM and CDR2 is ANQGSEA. CDR3 region: CSVTGTPMVGTDTQYF. CDR3 DNA sequence: TGCAGCGTTACGGGGACACCGATGGTTGGGACAGATACGCAGTATTTT.

This clonotype was counted between two and nine times. The genes are TRBV9 and TRBJ2-7, with TRBD2 matching 8 bases. The CDR3 length is 15 residues. CDR1 SGDLS and CDR2 YYNGEE come from the germline V gene. V trimming: 1 base; J trimming: 5 bases; junction bases outside the gene matches: 8. DNA of the CDR3: TGTGCCAGCAGCGTACATCGGGAGGGCCAGGACGAGCAGTACTTC. Amino acid sequence: CASSVHREGQDEQYF.

This clonotype was recorded many times. This sequence joins TRBV4-3 and TRBJ2-3, with D uncertain. V lost 0 bases and J lost 3, with 10 bases in between. CDR3 length: 15 residues. Germline V gene data show CDR1 as LGHNA and CDR2 as YSLEER. CDR3 region: CASSQDPARTDTQYF. In DNA, the CDR3 is TGCGCCAGCAGCCAAGATCCAGCTCGGACAGATACGCAGTATTTT.

This clonotype has a handful of counts. The J gene is TRBJ2-3, the V gene TRBV20-1; D not resolved. The germline V and J ends were trimmed by 0 bases and 6 bases, with 4 bases remaining between them. Germline V gene lookup returns CDR1 DFQATT and CDR2 SNEGSKA (reference sequence). The CDR3 runs to 11 residues. DNA for the CDR3: TGCAGTGCTAGAGACGTCGATACGCAGTATTTT. This encodes CSARDVDTQYF.

The chain couples TRBV7-9 to TRBJ2-1; 7 nucleotides line up with TRBD1. The CDR3 has 13 residues. Germline V gene sequence: CDR1 SEHNR, CDR2 FQNEAQ (reference sequence). V shed 6 bases, J shed 8 bases, and the junction held 7 bases outside the gene matches. CDR3 sequence: CASRSTGTDEQFF. CDR3 in DNA: TGTGCCAGCAGGTCGACAGGGACCGATGAGCAGTTCTTC.

Ten or more counts support this clonotype. This sequence joins TRBV7-2 and TRBJ2-3; D remains ambiguous. Trimming pared 3 bases from V and 3 bases from J, leaving 10 bases between. The CDR3 loop spans 14 amino acids. Germline-derived CDR1 and CDR2 are SGHTA and FQGNSA. The CDR3 coding sequence is TGTGCCAGCAGCTTGTTTCCCCATACAGATACGCAGTATTTT. Translated: CASSLFPHTDTQYF. The whole variable domain, remainder taken from reference TRBV7-2 and TRBJ2-3, is GAGVSQSPSNKVTEKGKDVELRCDPISGHTALYWYRQSLGQGLEFLIYFQGNSAPDKSGLPSDRFSAERTGGSVSTLTIQRTQQEDSAVYLCASSLFPHTDTQYFGPGTRLTVL.

This clonotype has only a few counts. V gene TRBV19 combines with J gene TRBJ2-1, with 12 bases fitting TRBD2. Germline V gene data show CDR1 as LNHDA and CDR2 as SQIVND (reference sequence). V shed 6 bases, J shed 7 bases, and the junction held 4 bases outside the gene matches. This CDR3 contains 14 residues. CDR3 sequence (DNA): TGTGCCAGTAGGGCTGGACTAGCGGGAAATGAGCAGTTCTTC. The encoded protein is CASRAGLAGNEQFF.

This clonotype was detected many times. The V gene is TRBV29-1, the J gene TRBJ2-2; tentatively, D is TRBD1 or TRBD2 (5 bases each). Deletions cut 1 base from V and 7 bases from J, with 25 bases between. The CDR3 covers 18 residues. The germline gives CDR1 SQVTM, CDR2 ANQGSEA. The CDR3 nucleotides are TGCAGCGTTGAAGGAGGGGATGGTTCCACCAATTGGGGCGGGGAGCTGTTTTTT. Encoded protein: CSVEGGDGSTNWGGELFF.